Listed below are T cell receptor beta chains from one sample, sequenced in a study of identical twins. TCRdb re-called the 5' RACE reads with MiXCR, one entry per CDR3 protein. The sample carries around 250,000 distinct CDR3 sequences, about 8% recorded once. These data were likewise used in another study, on yellow fever vaccine responses in identical twins.

The sequenced sample was CD8+ T cells sorted from blood. These receptors all come from a woman aged 18-29 years in good health. Both conserved end residues are trimmed from each CDR3. Not every row has a clone size; where given, it reads once, few, many or a size class.

V gene: TRBV4-3
J gene: TRBJ2-7
clone size: few
CDR3 protein: ASSSSRDGYEQY

V gene: TRBV29-1
J gene: TRBJ2-7
clone size: many
CDR3 protein: SILGAIKQGPYEQY

V gene: TRBV20-1
J gene: TRBJ2-1
clone size: many
CDR3 protein: SAGNEQF

V gene: TRBV5-1
J gene: TRBJ2-1
clone size: many
CDR3 protein: ASSLKSRDYLYNEQF

V gene: TRBV12-3/TRBV12-4
J gene: TRBJ1-2
clone size: NA
CDR3 protein: ASRSTGTIYGYT

V gene: TRBV21-1
J gene: TRBJ1-1
clone size: few
CDR3 protein: ASWYVNTEAF

V gene: TRBV5-1
J gene: TRBJ2-3
clone size: many
CDR3 protein: ASSLRVAGPLSDTQY

V gene: TRBV5-1
J gene: TRBJ2-7
clone size: many
CDR3 protein: ASSFGTHGEQY

V gene: TRBV7-9
J gene: TRBJ2-1
clone size: few
CDR3 protein: ASSKDLEQF

V gene: TRBV6-5
J gene: TRBJ2-5
clone size: NA
CDR3 protein: ASSYSNYSGVQETQY

V gene: TRBV20-1
J gene: TRBJ2-4
clone size: many
CDR3 protein: SARRLAGGEDIQY

V gene: TRBV29-1
J gene: TRBJ2-3
clone size: many
CDR3 protein: SVEGADPFEGTDTQY

V gene: TRBV3-1
J gene: TRBJ1-6
clone size: few
CDR3 protein: ASSSGQTGVNSPLH

V gene: TRBV7-9
J gene: TRBJ2-3
clone size: NA
CDR3 protein: ASSHPFERGRNTQY

V gene: TRBV4-1
J gene: TRBJ2-3
clone size: few
CDR3 protein: ASSRLAGGFTDTQY

V gene: TRBV7-9
J gene: TRBJ1-1
clone size: NA
CDR3 protein: ASSPLQGNTEAF

V gene: TRBV2
J gene: TRBJ2-7
clone size: NA
CDR3 protein: ASSRTEHYEQY

V gene: TRBV6-1
J gene: TRBJ2-3
clone size: NA
CDR3 protein: ATQREGASSDTQY

V gene: TRBV7-9
J gene: TRBJ2-1
clone size: NA
CDR3 protein: ASSLSLAGHNEQF

V gene: TRBV15
J gene: TRBJ2-1
clone size: NA
CDR3 protein: ATSADGSSYNEQF

V gene: TRBV18
J gene: TRBJ2-1
clone size: many
CDR3 protein: ASSPDGSSYNEQF

V gene: TRBV20-1
J gene: TRBJ2-1
clone size: few
CDR3 protein: SARVAGRYNEQF

V gene: TRBV20-1
J gene: TRBJ2-7
clone size: NA
CDR3 protein: SAREDRAYYEQY

V gene: TRBV5-6
J gene: TRBJ2-1
clone size: few
CDR3 protein: ASSLRQIVNEQF